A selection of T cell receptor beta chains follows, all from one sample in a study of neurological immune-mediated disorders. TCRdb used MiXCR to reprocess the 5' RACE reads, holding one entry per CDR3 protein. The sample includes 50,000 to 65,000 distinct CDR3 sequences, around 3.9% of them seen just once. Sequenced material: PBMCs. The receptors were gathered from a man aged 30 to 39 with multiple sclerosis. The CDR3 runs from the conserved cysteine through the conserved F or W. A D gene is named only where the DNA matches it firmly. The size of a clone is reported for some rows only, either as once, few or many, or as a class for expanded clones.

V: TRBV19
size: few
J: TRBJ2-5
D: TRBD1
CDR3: CASSRTGQETQYF
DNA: TGTGCCAGTAGCCGGACAGGGCAAGAGACCCAGTACTTC

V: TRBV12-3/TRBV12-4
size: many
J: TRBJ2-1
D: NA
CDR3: CASSLVSYNEQFF
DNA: TGTGCCAGCAGTTTAGTCTCATACAATGAGCAGTTCTTC

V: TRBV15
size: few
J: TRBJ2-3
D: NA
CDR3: CVTSRDGTTDTQYF
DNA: TGTGTCACCAGCAGAGACGGGACCACAGATACGCAGTATTTT

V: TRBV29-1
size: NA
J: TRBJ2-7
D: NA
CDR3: CSVVVGFGSYEQYF
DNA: TGCAGCGTTGTAGTCGGGTTTGGATCCTACGAGCAGTACTTC

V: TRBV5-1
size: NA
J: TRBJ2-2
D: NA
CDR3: CASSATGSYSGELFF
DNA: TGCGCCAGCAGCGCCACAGGGAGTTATTCCGGGGAGCTGTTTTTT

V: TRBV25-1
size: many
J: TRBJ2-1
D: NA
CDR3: CASSPHGVEQFF
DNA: TGTGCCAGCAGTCCCCACGGGGTTGAGCAGTTCTTC

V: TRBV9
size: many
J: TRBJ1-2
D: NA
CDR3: CASSADSGGLFYGYTF
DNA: TGTGCCAGCAGCGCAGACAGTGGAGGTCTTTTCTATGGCTACACCTTC

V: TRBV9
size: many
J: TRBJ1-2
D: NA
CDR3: CASSVVGGGDPYGYTF
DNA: TGTGCCAGCAGCGTAGTGGGAGGTGGGGACCCCTATGGCTACACCTTC

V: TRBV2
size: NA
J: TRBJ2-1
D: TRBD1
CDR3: CASSDRTGRNEQFF
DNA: TGTGCCAGCAGTGATCGGACAGGGAGAAATGAGCAGTTCTTC

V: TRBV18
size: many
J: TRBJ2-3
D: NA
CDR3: CASSPQSTDTQYF
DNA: TGTGCCAGCTCACCTCAGAGCACAGATACGCAGTATTTT

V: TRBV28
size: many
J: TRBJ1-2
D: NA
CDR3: CASTLMSAYGYTF
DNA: TGTGCCAGCACCCTTATGTCCGCCTATGGCTACACCTTC

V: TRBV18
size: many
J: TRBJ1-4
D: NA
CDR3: CASSGLRDEKLFF
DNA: TGTGCCAGCTCCGGTTTGAGGGATGAAAAACTGTTTTTT

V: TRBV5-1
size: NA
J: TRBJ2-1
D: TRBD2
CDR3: CASSVGTSTYNEQFF
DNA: TGCGCCAGCAGCGTCGGGACTAGCACTTACAATGAGCAGTTCTTC

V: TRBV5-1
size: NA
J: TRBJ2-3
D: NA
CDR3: CASSFERPDTQYF
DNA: TGCGCCAGCAGCTTCGAGCGTCCAGATACGCAGTATTTT

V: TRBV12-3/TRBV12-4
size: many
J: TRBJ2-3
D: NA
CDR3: CASMTDTQYF
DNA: TGTGCCAGCATGACAGATACGCAGTATTTT

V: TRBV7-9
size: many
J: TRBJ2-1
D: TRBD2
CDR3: CASSLAVEWFF
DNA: TGTGCCAGCAGTCTAGCGGTTGAGTGGTTCTTC

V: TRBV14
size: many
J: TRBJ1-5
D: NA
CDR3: CASSDSLGQPQHF
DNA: TGTGCCAGCAGCGACAGTCTAGGGCAGCCCCAGCATTTT

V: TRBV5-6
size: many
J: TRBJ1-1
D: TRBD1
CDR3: CASSLVGTGDMNTEAFF
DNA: TGTGCCAGCAGCTTGGTCGGAACAGGGGATATGAACACTGAAGCTTTCTTT

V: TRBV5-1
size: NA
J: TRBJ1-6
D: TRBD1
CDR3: CASSAGTGVSPLHF
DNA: TGCGCCAGCAGCGCGGGGACAGGGGTATCACCCCTCCACTTT

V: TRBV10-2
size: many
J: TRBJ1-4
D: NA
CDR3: CASRRGSQPDEKLFF
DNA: TGCGCCAGCAGAAGGGGGTCTCAGCCGGATGAAAAACTGTTTTTT

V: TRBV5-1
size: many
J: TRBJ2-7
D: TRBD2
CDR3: CASSSPPSGSSYDRFNEQYF
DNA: TGCGCCAGCAGCTCGCCCCCTAGCGGGAGCTCCTACGACCGCTTCAACGAGCAGTACTTC

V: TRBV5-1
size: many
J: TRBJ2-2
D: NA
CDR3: CASSFTTGNTGELFF
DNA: TGCGCCAGCAGCTTCACTACAGGGAACACCGGGGAGCTGTTTTTT

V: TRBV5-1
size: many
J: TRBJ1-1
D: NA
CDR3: CASSLEARREAFF
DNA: TGCGCCAGCAGCTTGGAGGCCCGTCGTGAAGCTTTCTTT

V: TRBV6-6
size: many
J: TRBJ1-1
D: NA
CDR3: CASSYGVRGGERAEAFF
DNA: TGTGCCAGCAGTTACGGCGTCAGGGGAGGGGAGAGGGCTGAAGCTTTCTTT

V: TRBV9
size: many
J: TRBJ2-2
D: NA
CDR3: CASSVVGNTGELFF
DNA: TGTGCCAGCAGCGTAGTAGGGAACACCGGGGAGCTGTTTTTT

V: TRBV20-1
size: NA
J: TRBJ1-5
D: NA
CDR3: CSAIQNDNQPQNF
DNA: TGCAGTGCGATACAGAACGACAATCAGCCCCAGAATTTT

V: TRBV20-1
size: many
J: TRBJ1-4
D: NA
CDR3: CSARTQLYGEKLFF
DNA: TGCAGTGCTAGAACACAGCTTTATGGAGAAAAACTGTTTTTT

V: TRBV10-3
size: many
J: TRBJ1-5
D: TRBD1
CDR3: CAIGAGGGNQPQHF
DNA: TGTGCCATCGGGGCAGGGGGGGGGAATCAGCCCCAGCATTTT

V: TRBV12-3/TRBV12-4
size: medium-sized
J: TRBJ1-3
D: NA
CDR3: CASSLQFAGGTIYF
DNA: TGTGCCAGCAGTTTACAGTTCGCCGGGGGCACCATATATTTT

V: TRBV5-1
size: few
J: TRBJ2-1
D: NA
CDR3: CASSPGGGTSAYNEQFF
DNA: TGCGCCAGCAGCCCCGGGGGTGGGACTTCGGCCTACAATGAGCAGTTCTTC

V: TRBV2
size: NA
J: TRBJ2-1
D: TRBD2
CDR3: CASARTSGNEQFF
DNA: TGTGCCAGCGCTCGGACTAGCGGCAATGAGCAGTTCTTC

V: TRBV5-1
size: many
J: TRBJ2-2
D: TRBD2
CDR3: CASSLAIGRAAGELFF
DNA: TGCGCCAGCAGCTTGGCCATCGGGAGGGCCGCCGGGGAGCTGTTTTTT

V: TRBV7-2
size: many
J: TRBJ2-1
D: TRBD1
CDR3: CASSPSTGVVNEQFF
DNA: TGTGCCAGCAGCCCTTCGACAGGGGTGGTCAATGAGCAGTTCTTC

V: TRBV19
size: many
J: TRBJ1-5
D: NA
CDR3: CASSLTDGANQPQHF
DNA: TGTGCCAGTAGTTTAACGGACGGAGCAAATCAGCCCCAGCATTTT

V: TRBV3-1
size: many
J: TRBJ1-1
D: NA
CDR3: CASSQGPEGSRTEAFF
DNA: TGTGCCAGCAGCCAAGGACCCGAGGGGAGTCGGACTGAAGCTTTCTTT

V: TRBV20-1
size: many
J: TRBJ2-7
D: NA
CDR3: CSARDPPNGFINGQYF
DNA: TGCAGTGCTAGAGACCCACCCAACGGTTTCATCAACGGGCAGTACTTC

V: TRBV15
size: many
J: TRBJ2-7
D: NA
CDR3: CATSRAPRERSEQYF
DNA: TGTGCCACCAGCAGAGCCCCGAGGGAACGGTCCGAGCAGTACTTC

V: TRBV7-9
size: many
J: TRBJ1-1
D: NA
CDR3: CASSPLGGSTEAFF
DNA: TGTGCCAGCAGCCCGTTGGGGGGGTCCACTGAAGCTTTCTTT

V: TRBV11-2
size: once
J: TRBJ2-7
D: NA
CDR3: CASRVLIGSPYEQYF
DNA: TGTGCCAGCAGGGTTCTTATTGGATCCCCCTACGAGCAGTACTTC

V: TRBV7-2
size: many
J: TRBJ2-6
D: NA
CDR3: CASSVQALSGANVLTF
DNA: TGTGCCAGCAGCGTCCAAGCGCTCTCTGGGGCCAACGTCCTGACTTTC

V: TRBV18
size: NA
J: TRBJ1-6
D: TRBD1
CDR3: CASSPPRGQGNSPLHF
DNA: TGTGCCAGCTCACCACCGAGGGGACAGGGAAATTCACCCCTCCACTTT

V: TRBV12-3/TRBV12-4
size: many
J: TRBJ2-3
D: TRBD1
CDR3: CASRTGHTDTQYF
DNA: TGTGCCTCTAGGACAGGACACACAGATACGCAGTATTTT

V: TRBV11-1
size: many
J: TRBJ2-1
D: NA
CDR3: CASSPYSGPVNNNEQFF
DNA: TGTGCCAGCAGCCCCTATAGCGGCCCGGTCAATAACAATGAGCAGTTCTTC

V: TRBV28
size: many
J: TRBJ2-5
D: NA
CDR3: CASSLGGQETQYF
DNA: TGTGCCAGCAGTTTAGGGGGACAAGAGACCCAGTACTTC

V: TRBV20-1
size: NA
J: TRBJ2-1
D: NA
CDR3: CSARLLGEQFF
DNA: TGCAGTGCTAGACTTCTCGGTGAGCAGTTCTTC

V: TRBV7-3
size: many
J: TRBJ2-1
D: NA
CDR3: CASSLTGSANEQFF
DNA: TGTGCCAGCAGCTTAACGGGTTCGGCCAATGAGCAGTTCTTC

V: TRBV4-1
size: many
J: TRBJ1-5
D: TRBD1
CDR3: CASSQVTGGREQPQHF
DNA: TGCGCCAGCAGCCAAGTGACAGGGGGCCGAGAGCAGCCCCAGCATTTT